This TCR beta chain emerged from a study of monozygotic twins with inflammatory bowel disease. The study's findings and limits: In the analysis, different T cell subtypes could not be told apart. On the inverse Simpson index, IBD patients scored lower for TCRbeta diversity than healthy co-twins. Researchers report that IBD patients shared fewer clonotypes with others than healthy twins, especially amid disease activity.

A remark on this clonotype: Its antigen is not known.

TCR libraries were prepared from around 3,500 ng total RNA each. TCRdb re-called the 5' RACE reads and catalogs CDR3 proteins one per entry, DNA excluded. The repertoire table contains about 43,000 distinct CDR3 sequences. CDR3 length: 18 residues. The chain has TRBV12-3 or TRBV12-4 and TRBJ1-5; there is no DNA to check the TCRdb D call of TRBD1. The receptor was derived from a human donor with ulcerative colitis or Crohn's disease, or a healthy co-twin of an affected twin (not recorded which). Sequencing used blood. CDR3: CASSSGQGAASGNQPQHF.